The 25 T cell receptor beta chains reported below all come from one sample, sequenced in a study of T-cell memory formation after mild COVID-19 (dated by TCRdb to about 2021). The library relied on 5' RACE. TCRdb lists the instrument as Illumina NovaSeq 6000. Using fastp trimming at Q25 and MiXCR clonotype assembly, TCRdb reanalyzed the public sequencing data and kept in-frame beta chains. A single entry per CDR3 protein holds the most common genes and DNA from its merged rows. Within this sample are 580,000 or so distinct CDR3 sequences, with roughly 17% of them counted one time only. About 8.1% of the sample lies in the top ten. The sequencing sample was made of PBMCs or a T cell subset sorted from them (not recorded which). The receptor set was obtained from an adult woman who had mild COVID-19 (a few samples of this study predate the infection). The sample titles of this study are shuffled in the database, so cell type and time point are left out; the donor was told from shared clones.

This rearrangement joins TRBV19 to TRBJ1-1; D remains ambiguous. With 4 bases removed from V and 0 bases from J, the gap between germline ends came to 12 bases. This CDR3 is built from 15 residues. CDR1 is LNHDA and CDR2 is SQIVND in the germline V gene (reference sequence). The CDR3 DNA reads TGTGCCAGTAGTACTTCCCACTCCATGAACACTGAAGCTTTCTTT. Protein product: CASSTSHSMNTEAFF.

This clonotype was detected a few times. The chain links TRBV10-3 to TRBJ2-4, with D possibly called TRBD1 or TRBD2 (5 bases each). The V and J ends lost 9 bases and 9 bases respectively, with 15 bases between them. Looked up from germline, CDR1 is ENHRY and CDR2 is SYGVKD. The CDR3 has 12 residues. CDR3 in amino acids: CAITSERGIQYF. DNA for the CDR3: TGTGCCATAACTTCGGAGAGGGGCATTCAGTACTTC.

This clonotype appeared a few times. The chain carries TRBV20-1 and TRBJ2-1; D is uncertain. The V end was cut by 0 bases, the J end by 7 bases, with 10 bases between. CDR1 DFQATT and CDR2 SNEGSKA come from the germline V gene (reference sequence). The CDR3 is made up of 13 amino acids. The CDR3 region is CSARDGRVNEQFF. Written as DNA, the CDR3 is TGCAGTGCTAGAGATGGTCGTGTAAATGAGCAGTTCTTC.

The genes are TRBV5-1 and TRBJ1-4; perhaps TRBD1 as D (5 bases). This CDR3 is 12 amino acids long. Germline V gene sequence: CDR1 SGHRS, CDR2 YFSETQ. The ends were cut back, 10 bases at V and 8 bases at J, with 15 bases in the middle. The CDR3 sequence: CASKGDGEKLFF. DNA of the CDR3: TGCGCCTCCAAAGGGGACGGCGAAAAACTGTTTTTT.

This clonotype was detected only once. The V gene is TRBV2, the J gene TRBJ2-5; 9 positions agree with TRBD1. CDR3 length: 13 residues. V shed 4 bases, J shed 4 bases, and the junction held 1 base outside the gene matches. Germline V gives CDR1 SNHLY, CDR2 FYNNEI. Here the CDR3 DNA reads TGTGCCAGCAGTGGGACAGGGGCAGAGACCCAGTACTTC. This translates into CASSGTGAETQYF.

V and J are TRBV6-5 and TRBJ2-7, with D unclear. There are 15 residues in the CDR3. CDR1 is MNHEY and CDR2 is SVGAGI in the germline V gene. The germline V and J ends were trimmed by 6 bases and 0 bases, with 15 bases remaining between them. The CDR3 spells CASSLTGASSYEQYF. The CDR3 DNA reads as TGTGCCAGCAGCTTAACCGGTGCCAGCTCCTACGAGCAGTACTTC.

The gene calls are TRBV5-1 and TRBJ1-2; 7 bases agree with TRBD1. J was trimmed by 2 bases and V by 2 bases; bases with no gene match: 9. CDR1 is SGHRS, CDR2 YFSETQ, per germline. The CDR3 loop spans 16 amino acids. CDR3 loop: CASSFDRVGGNYGYTF. The CDR3 bases are TGCGCCAGCAGCTTTGACAGGGTCGGGGGGAACTATGGCTACACCTTC.

This clonotype came up a few times. The chain couples TRBV7-2 to TRBJ1-2, with D perhaps matching TRBD1 (5 bases). V shed 5 bases and J shed 4 bases, with 20 bases lying between them. Germline V lookup: CDR1 SGHTA, CDR2 FQGNSA. The CDR3 is made up of 16 amino acids. The CDR3 coding sequence is TGTGCCAGCAGCCTTGCGGGACCCCTCTCTGCCTATGGCTACACCTTC. The encoded protein is CASSLAGPLSAYGYTF.

This clonotype was observed at least ten times. V and J are TRBV20-1 and TRBJ2-1; possibly TRBD2 for D (5 bases). V lost 3 bases and J 4 bases, leaving 10 bases between the germline ends. This CDR3 is 13 amino acids long. CDR1 is DFQATT and CDR2 is SNEGSKA in the germline V gene (reference sequence). The CDR3 coding sequence is TGCAGTGCTAGGAACCGGGGTTACAATGAGCAGTTCTTC. Its translation is CSARNRGYNEQFF.

This clonotype has only a few counts. This chain connects TRBV7-3 to TRBJ2-3; 11 bases agree with TRBD2. Germline loops: CDR1 SGHTA, CDR2 FQGTGA. This CDR3 spans 16 amino acids. Trimming removed 3 bases from V and 1 base from J; junction bases left unmatched: 3. In DNA form, the CDR3 reads TGTGCCAGCAGCTTCACTAGCGGGAGTGGCACAGATACGCAGTATTTT. Its translation is CASSFTSGSGTDTQYF.

This clonotype was observed a handful of times. The V call is TRBV2, the J call TRBJ1-5; D gene unclear. The V and J ends lost 2 bases and 0 bases respectively, with 5 bases between them. The CDR3 sequence is 14 residues long. Germline CDR1 and CDR2: SNHLY and FYNNEI. Written as DNA, the CDR3 is TGTGCCAGCAGTGAATTTGATAGCAATCAGCCCCAGCATTTT. It codes for CASSEFDSNQPQHF. Full variable domain (rest looked up from reference TRBV2 and TRBJ1-5): EPEVTQTPSHQVTQMGQEVILRCVPISNHLYFYWYRQILGQKVEFLVSFYNNEISEKSEIFDDQFSVERPDGSNFTLKIRSTKLEDSAMYFCASSEFDSNQPQHFGDGTRLSIL.

This clonotype appeared a few times. This chain links TRBV15 with TRBJ1-2, with unresolved D. Between the trimmed V and J ends, which lost 0 bases and 1 base, there was a span of 15 bases. Germline loops: CDR1 LNHNV, CDR2 YYDKDF (reference sequence). This CDR3 spans 17 amino acids. CDR3 nucleotides: TGTGCCACCAGCAGAGATGGTTCCGGCTCGCATAACTATGGCTACACCTTC. It yields the protein CATSRDGSGSHNYGYTF.

The chain couples TRBV5-6 to TRBJ1-1; a possible D gene is TRBD1 (5 bases). The CDR3 is 18 residues long. Deletions cut 4 bases from V and 1 base from J, with 23 bases between. Germline CDR1 and CDR2: SGHDT and YYEEEE. CDR3 in amino acids: CASSGGRGAIRRNTEAFF. CDR3 coding DNA: TGTGCCAGCAGCGGCGGGAGGGGCGCGATCCGTAGGAACACTGAAGCTTTCTTT.

This clonotype was seen a handful of times. V gene TRBV5-1 combines with J gene TRBJ2-1; TRBD1 agrees at 7 bases. Germline V gene data show CDR1 as SGHRS and CDR2 as YFSETQ. V gave up 6 bases and J gave up 6 bases; unmatched junction bases: 9. The CDR3 contains 14 residues. This CDR3 is CASKGTALSNEQFF. In DNA form, the CDR3 reads TGCGCCAGCAAGGGGACAGCCCTTAGCAATGAGCAGTTCTTC.

This rearrangement joins TRBV3-2 to TRBJ2-1. TRBV3-2 is a pseudogene locus. This CDR3 comprises 16 residues. The CDR3 nucleotides read TGTGCCAGCAGCCATGACCAGGTGTCAAGGAACAATGAGCAGTTCTTC. Translating gives CASSHDQVSRNNEQFF.

This clonotype was seen a handful of times. The gene calls are TRBV7-9 and TRBJ2-1; 9 bases match TRBD1. Germline CDR1 is SEHNR and CDR2 is FQNEAQ (reference sequence). J lost 2 bases, V lost 7 bases, and 6 bases had no gene match. The CDR3 extends over 15 amino acids. DNA for the CDR3: TGTGCCAGCACTCCTAGGACAGGGGCCTACAATGAGCAGTTCTTC. Translated: CASTPRTGAYNEQFF.

This clonotype occurred a few times. The gene calls are TRBV7-9 and TRBJ1-1; tentative D call: TRBD1 (5 bases). Germline lookup yields CDR1 SEHNR and CDR2 FQNEAQ (reference sequence). Trimming cost V 10 bases and J 3 bases, with 15 bases left between them. The CDR3 has 13 amino acids. CDR3 sequence: CAILEGGDTEAFF. CDR3 sequence (DNA): TGTGCCATCCTCGAGGGAGGGGACACTGAAGCTTTCTTT.

This clonotype was observed a few times. The chain uses TRBV7-2 and TRBJ2-3; the match to TRBD1 covers 9 bases. The ends lost 6 bases at V and 1 base at J; junction bases unmatched: 5. Germline CDR1 and CDR2: SGHTA and FQGNSA. The CDR3 covers 15 residues. The CDR3 loop is CASRRGQGRTDTQYF. CDR3 nucleotides: TGTGCCAGCAGGAGAGGACAGGGGCGCACAGATACGCAGTATTTT.

This clonotype was observed a few times. The gene calls are TRBV7-9 and TRBJ2-5; 7 bases align to TRBD1. V shed 4 bases and J 0 bases; nucleotides not matched to a gene: 8. Per the germline V gene, CDR1 is SEHNR and CDR2 is FQNEAQ (reference sequence). The CDR3 runs to 16 residues. CDR3 loop: CASSSQWTGYQETQYF. CDR3 DNA: TGTGCCAGCAGCTCGCAATGGACAGGATACCAAGAGACCCAGTACTTC.

Here the CDR3 DNA reads TGCAGCGTTGAAAAGGGTTCTGGCTACGAGCAGTACTTC. Protein sequence: CSVEKGSGYEQYF. The chain employs TRBV29-1 and TRBJ2-7; no firm D call. Germline lookup yields CDR1 SQVTM and CDR2 ANQGSEA. Trimming removed 2 bases at V and 3 bases at J, with 11 bases between. The CDR3 runs to 13 residues.

This clonotype has only a few counts. This sequence joins TRBV7-2 and TRBJ1-5, with D unresolved. V lost 3 bases to trimming and J lost 0 bases, with 12 bases between them. The germline gives CDR1 SGHTA, CDR2 FQGNSA. The CDR3 is made up of 16 amino acids. The CDR3 loop is CASSFRAFNSNQPQHF. The CDR3 coding sequence is TGTGCCAGCAGCTTTCGAGCATTCAATAGCAATCAGCCCCAGCATTTT.

In this sample, this clonotype turned up many times. This chain connects TRBV9 to TRBJ1-3; no clear D. The CDR3 is 13 residues long. CDR1 is SGDLS, CDR2 YYNGEE, per germline. V dropped 7 bases and J dropped 1 base, with 9 bases sitting between them. The CDR3 sequence: CASGRDSGNTIYF. The DNA for the CDR3 is TGTGCCAGCGGACGGGATTCTGGAAACACCATATATTTT. Full variable domain (rest looked up from reference TRBV9 and TRBJ1-3): DSGVTQTPKHLITATGQRVTLRCSPRSGDLSVYWYQQSLDQGLQFLIQYYNGEERAKGNILERFSAQQFPDLHSELNLSSLELGDSALYFCASGRDSGNTIYFGEGSWLTVV.

The chain couples TRBV7-9 to TRBJ2-1; perhaps TRBD2 as D (6 bases). The CDR3 is 12 residues long. V dropped 3 bases and J dropped 10 bases, with 10 bases sitting between them. The germline V gene encodes CDR1 SEHNR and CDR2 FQNEAQ (reference sequence). CDR3 amino acids: CASSFSSEEQFF. The DNA for the CDR3 is TGTGCCAGCAGCTTCTCTAGCGAGGAGCAGTTCTTC.

This clonotype was observed a handful of times. The DNA of the CDR3 is TGTGCCAGCAGCCCAGAGAGGGACACTGAAGCTTTCTTT. Protein: CASSPERDTEAFF. This chain joins TRBV7-3 and TRBJ1-1; D not resolved. With 5 bases removed from V and 3 bases from J, the gap between germline ends came to 10 bases. This CDR3 is 13 amino acids long. Germline assignment: CDR1 SGHTA and CDR2 FQGTGA. Complete variable domain (other parts from reference TRBV7-3 and TRBJ1-1): GAGVSQTPSNKVTEKGKYVELRCDPISGHTALYWYRQSLGQGPEFLIYFQGTGAADDSGLPNDRFFAVRPEGSVSTLKIQRTERGDSAVYLCASSPERDTEAFFGQGTRLTVV.

This clonotype was seen at least ten times. The chain employs TRBV20-1 and TRBJ2-7; no clear D gene. The CDR3 totals 16 residues. The germline gives CDR1 DFQATT, CDR2 SNEGSKA (reference sequence). V lost 1 base, J lost 0 bases, and 16 bases lay in between. CDR3 in amino acids: CSARGGGVSPSYEQYF. The CDR3 DNA follows: TGCAGTGCTAGAGGGGGTGGGGTCTCTCCCTCCTACGAGCAGTACTTC.